This T cell receptor beta chain came from a study of blood T cell repertoires in COVID-19. The overall study: T cells, B-cell-depleted T cells, or PBMCs provided the cDNA or gDNA that served as material.

Profiled with immunoSEQ multiplex PCR; TCRdb holds only in-frame clones, not every one. The table has more than 300,000 clones, roughly nine tenths seen once. The germline CDR1 and CDR2 sequences are SEHNR and FQNEAQ (reference sequence). V trimming: 5 bases; J trimming: 5 bases; junction bases outside the gene matches: 7. The CDR3 sequence is 14 residues long. The TCR comes from a woman in her twenties or thirties who had been exposed to COVID-19. The sequencing sample was made of PBMCs or T cells enriched from blood (not recorded which). The V call is TRBV7-9, the J call TRBJ2-5; 8 nucleotides match TRBD1. CDR3 sequence: CASSQRTGLETQYF. The CDR3 DNA is TGTGCCAGCAGCCAACGGACAGGGCTGGAGACCCAGTACTTC. The variable domain in full, with the rest retrieved from reference TRBV7-9 and TRBJ2-5, is DTGVSQNPRHKITKRGQNVTFRCDPISEHNRLYWYRQTLGQGPEFLTYFQNEAQLEKSRLLSDRFSAERPKGSFSTLEIQRTEQGDSAMYLCASSQRTGLETQYFGPGTRLLVL.